What follows are 12 T cell receptor beta chains derived from one specimen sequenced in a study of blood T cell repertoires in COVID-19. Clones were read by immunoSEQ multiplex PCR, and TCRdb kept only the in-frame ones, dropping some. The repertoire holds 90,000 or so clones, with about 89% as singletons. The sequenced sample was peripheral blood. Every receptor here comes from a human donor with active COVID-19. The donor label of this sample is uncertain.

The gene calls are TRBV27 and TRBJ1-2; 8 nucleotides agree with TRBD1. The CDR3 loop spans 15 amino acids. V lost 8 bases and J lost 0; bases outside the gene matches: 8. The V gene's germline CDR1 is MNHEY and CDR2 SMNVEV (reference sequence). The CDR3 region has the DNA TGTGCCAGCCGACATACAGGGGGAGCTAACTATGGCTACACCTTC. As protein: CASRHTGGANYGYTF.

DNA for the CDR3: TGTGCCAGTAGTATAGCTGGGACAGGGCTCTCGGATGAGCAGTTCTTC. It specifies CASSIAGTGLSDEQFF. This sequence joins TRBV19 and TRBJ2-1; 9 nucleotides agree with TRBD1. The CDR3 has 16 amino acids. Per the germline V gene, CDR1 is LNHDA and CDR2 is SQIVND (reference sequence). Germline trimming cut 1 base from V and 8 bases from J; bases unmatched to any gene: 9. Full variable domain (rest looked up from reference TRBV19 and TRBJ2-1): DGGITQSPKYLFRKEGQNVTLSCEQNLNHDAMYWYRQDPGQGLRLIYYSQIVNDFQKGDIAEGYSVSREKKESFPLTVTSAQKNPTAFYLCASSIAGTGLSDEQFFGPGTRLTVL.

This chain links TRBV28 with TRBJ2-7, with a possible D match to TRBD2 (5 bases). Trimming left V 5 bases short and J 4 bases short, with 24 bases between. This CDR3 has 17 amino acids. The germline gives CDR1 MDHEN, CDR2 SYDVKM. The chain's CDR3 is CASSPLHSAPGYYEQYF. As DNA, the CDR3 is TGTGCCAGCAGTCCTCTTCATTCGGCCCCGGGATATTACGAGCAGTACTTC.

The chain links TRBV6-5 to TRBJ1-3, with D maybe TRBD1 (5 bases). Trimming removed 7 bases at V and 2 bases at J, with 12 bases between. This CDR3 comprises 14 residues. CDR1 and CDR2 from the germline V gene are MNHEY and SVGAGI. CDR3: CASTQGGAGNTIYF. The CDR3 DNA follows: TGTGCCAGCACCCAGGGAGGGGCTGGAAACACCATATATTTT.

The chain employs TRBV6-5 and TRBJ2-3; TRBD2 is a possible D gene (7 bases). In germline, CDR1 is MNHEY, CDR2 SVGAGI. Trimming pared 7 bases from V and 5 bases from J, leaving 13 bases between. The CDR3 length is 13 residues. As DNA, the CDR3 is TGTGCCAGCAAGGGGGGAGGGCGAGATACGCAGTATTTT. Protein product: CASKGGGRDTQYF.

The rearrangement links TRBV7-2 to TRBJ1-1; no clear D. V was trimmed by 1 base and J by 0 bases, leaving 9 bases between them. The CDR3 spans 15 residues. Germline CDR1 reads SGHTA; CDR2 reads FQGNSA. CDR3 sequence reads: CASSLGLSVNTEAFF. The DNA for the CDR3 is TGTGCCAGCAGCTTAGGGCTGAGCGTGAACACTGAAGCTTTCTTT. Drawing the rest from reference TRBV7-2 and TRBJ1-1, the complete variable domain is GAGVSQSPSNKVTEKGKDVELRCDPISGHTALYWYRQSLGQGLEFLIYFQGNSAPDKSGLPSDRFSAERTGGSVSTLTIQRTQQEDSAVYLCASSLGLSVNTEAFFGQGTRLTVV.

The J gene is TRBJ1-4, the V gene TRBV6-5; D unclear. The germline V gene has CDR1 MNHEY and CDR2 SVGAGI. Deletions cut 2 bases from V and 10 bases from J, with 11 bases between. This CDR3 comprises 13 residues. CDR3 bases: TGTGCCAGCAGTTACAGGGCCAGCGGAAAACTGTTTTTT. This sequence encodes CASSYRASGKLFF.

There are a few counts of this clone. The chain joins TRBV3-1 (or the pseudogene TRBV3-2) to TRBJ2-5; 7 nucleotides align to TRBD2. From germline, CDR1 is LGHDT and CDR2 YNNKEL (reference sequence). The length of the CDR3 is 16 residues. The V and J ends lost 4 bases and 1 base, in that order; junction bases with no gene match: 9. The CDR3 is CASSPWTREGQETQYF. The CDR3 DNA is TGTGCCAGCAGCCCCTGGACTAGGGAGGGCCAAGAGACCCAGTACTTC.

V is TRBV6-5 and J is TRBJ2-1, with 9 bases fitting TRBD1. The junction had 5 bases not matched to a gene; V was cut back by 6 bases and J by 2 bases. The V gene's germline CDR1 is MNHEY and CDR2 SVGAGI. This CDR3 comprises 15 residues. The CDR3 sequence is CASRAGTGPYNEQFF. The CDR3 DNA sequence: TGTGCCAGCAGGGCCGGGACAGGGCCCTACAATGAGCAGTTCTTC.

CDR3 loop: CASSWGDRVNTEAFF. The DNA for the CDR3 is TGCGCCAGCAGCTGGGGGGACAGGGTGAACACTGAAGCTTTCTTT. This chain uses TRBV5-1 with TRBJ1-1; TRBD1 matches at 9 bases. The CDR3 has 15 amino acids. CDR1 and CDR2 from the germline V gene are SGHRS and YFSETQ. J lost 0 bases, V lost 3 bases, and 3 bases had no gene match.

The V call is TRBV3-1 (or the pseudogene TRBV3-2), the J call TRBJ2-7, with a tentative D call TRBD2 (5 bases). The CDR3 has 11 residues. Trimming removed 8 bases from V and 6 bases from J, with 11 bases in between. CDR1 LGHDT and CDR2 YNNKEL come from the germline V gene (reference sequence). The CDR3: CASGDEGEQYF. For the CDR3, the DNA is TGTGCCAGCGGAGACGAGGGCGAGCAGTACTTC.

This chain connects TRBV28 to TRBJ1-5, with D perhaps TRBD1 (5 bases). V lost 7 bases and J lost 5, with 21 bases in between. This CDR3 region has 16 residues. Germline V gene data show CDR1 as MDHEN and CDR2 as SYDVKM. CDR3 region: CASINLMGEGDQPQHF. The CDR3 nucleotides are TGTGCCAGCATTAATCTTATGGGGGAGGGAGATCAGCCCCAGCATTTT. The full variable domain, completed using reference TRBV28 and TRBJ1-5, is DVKVTQSSRYLVKRTGEKVFLECVQDMDHENMFWYRQDPGLGLRLIYFSYDVKMKEKGDIPEGYSVSREKKERFSLILESASTNQTSMYLCASINLMGEGDQPQHFGDGTRLSIL.